A single sample gave rise to the 15 T cell receptor beta chains below, sequenced in a study of metastatic and nonmetastatic thyroid tumors. Using MiXCR, TCRdb re-called clones from the PCR reads. The table includes tens of thousands of clones, 22% detected once. Before thyroid surgery, none of the patients had received any treatment. Sequencing was done on a sample of blood. The origin of the receptors is a male donor with papillary thyroid cancer or a benign thyroid nodule (not recorded which). Some clones in this sample may be carry-over from other donors' samples.

The sample holds many counts of this clone. The chain joins TRBV20-1 to TRBJ2-1; D not resolved. The CDR3 consists of 16 residues. Germline V gene data show CDR1 as DFQATT and CDR2 as SNEGSKA (reference sequence). Between the trimmed V and J ends, which lost 0 bases and 1 base, there was a span of 13 bases. CDR3 residues: CSARDGVGRSYNEQFF. The CDR3 nucleotides read TGCAGTGCTAGAGATGGGGTAGGGCGTTCCTACAATGAGCAGTTCTTC.

This clone was counted a few times. The junction and the germline gene differ at one end; a read error may be behind it. Different DNA sequences within this sample yield the same CDR3. V gene TRBV7-7 combines with J gene TRBJ2-3; D perhaps matches TRBD1 (6 bases). Germline CDR1 reads SSHAT; CDR2 reads FNYEAQ (reference sequence). The CDR3 spans 16 residues. The CDR3 spells CASSSATGEGTDTQYF. In nucleotides, the CDR3 is TGCGCTAGCAGCTCCGCGACAGGCGAGGGCACAGATACGCAGTATTTT.

This clone was detected only a few times. This may arise from a read error, as a much more abundant clone is one base away. The chain carries TRBV19 and TRBJ2-6, with 12 bases that match TRBD2. This CDR3 comprises 16 residues. CDR1 is LNHDA, CDR2 SQIVND, per germline (reference sequence). CDR3: CASSLAGGYGANFLTF. DNA of the CDR3: TGTGCCAGTAGTCTAGCGGGAGGGTATGGGGCCAACTTCCTGACTTTC.

The table lists this clone with many counts. The chain uses TRBV25-1 and TRBJ2-1; D might be TRBD2 (7 bases). Germline V lookup: CDR1 MGHDK, CDR2 SYGVNS. V was pared by 6 bases and J by 5 bases, with 17 bases between. The CDR3 sequence is 15 residues long. CDR3 DNA: TGTGCCAGCAGGAGGACGGGGGGCCGAGACAATGAGCAGTTCTTC. It encodes CASRRTGGRDNEQFF.

At least ten counts were recorded for this clone. The J gene is TRBJ2-7, the V gene TRBV5-1; D unresolved. The V gene lost 0 bases and the J gene lost 1 base, with 8 bases spanning the gap. The CDR3 sequence is 14 residues long. Germline lookup yields CDR1 SGHRS and CDR2 YFSETQ. The CDR3 nucleotides read TGCGCCAGCAGCTTGGTGGTGGGGTCCTACGAGCAGTACTTC. Translating it yields CASSLVVGSYEQYF.

Ten or more counts support this clone. The chain is built from TRBV4-2 and TRBJ2-2; D not certain. V was pared by 2 bases and J by 5 bases, with 12 bases between. This CDR3 region has 15 residues. Germline V gene data show CDR1 as LGHNA and CDR2 as YNFKEQ. CDR3 in amino acids: CASSQQLAETGELFF. For the CDR3, the DNA is TGTGCCAGCAGCCAACAGTTGGCGGAGACCGGGGAGCTGTTTTTT.

The table lists this clone with many counts. V is TRBV6-1 and J is TRBJ1-1, with 8 bases that match TRBD1. CDR1 and CDR2 (germline): MNHNS, SASEGT. The V and J ends lost 5 bases and 7 bases, in that order; junction bases with no gene match: 6. The CDR3 is 13 residues long. The CDR3 nucleotides read TGTGCCAGCAGTCAAGACAGGGGATTTGAAGCTTTCTTT. It specifies CASSQDRGFEAFF.

This clone occurred many times. Other DNA sequences within the sample encode an identical CDR3. This chain joins TRBV2 and TRBJ2-6; TRBD2 agrees at 7 bases. This CDR3 spans 15 amino acids. J gave up 4 bases and V 3 bases, and 3 bases lay outside the gene matches. Germline CDR1 reads SNHLY; CDR2 reads FYNNEI. The CDR3 DNA follows: TGTGCCAGCAGTGAGGGAGGGGTCGGGGCCAACGTCCTGACTTTC. Its protein product is CASSEGGVGANVLTF.

This clone came up many times. This chain connects TRBV5-6 to TRBJ1-3; 10 bases are a match to TRBD1. Per germline, CDR1 SGHDT and CDR2 YYEEEE. V trimming: 2 bases; J trimming: 3 bases; junction bases outside the gene matches: 8. CDR3 size: 17 residues. The CDR3 region has the DNA TGTGCCAGCAGCTTACGGACAGGGGGTTTGCTTGGAAACACCATATATTTT. It is translated as CASSLRTGGLLGNTIYF.

At least ten counts were recorded for this clone. The gene calls are TRBV29-1 and TRBJ2-4, with unresolved D. The germline V gene has CDR1 SQVTM and CDR2 ANQGSEA. V lost 7 bases to trimming and J lost 7 bases, with 14 bases between them. This CDR3 spans 12 amino acids. This CDR3 is CSAGDSGNIQYF. For the CDR3, the DNA is TGCAGCGCTGGGGATTCTGGGAACATTCAGTACTTC.

This clone has just a few counts. The rearrangement links TRBV19 to TRBJ1-5; D remains ambiguous. From germline, CDR1 is LNHDA and CDR2 SQIVND (reference sequence). V lost 3 bases and J lost 11, with 14 bases in between. CDR3 length equals 13 residues. The CDR3 DNA is TGTGCCAGTAGTATGAAGCCTTTCACGGCCCAGCATTTT. Its protein is CASSMKPFTAQHF.

This clone was seen ten or more times. J is TRBJ2-3 and V is TRBV5-4, with TRBD1 matching 7 bases. CDR1 is SGHNT, CDR2 YYREEE, per germline (reference sequence). The CDR3 totals 16 residues. V lost 4 bases, J lost 0 bases, and 8 bases stayed unmatched. The CDR3 DNA reads TGTGCCAGCAGCAGAGGGACAGTTTTGAGCACAGATACGCAGTATTTT. Translated: CASSRGTVLSTDTQYF. Full variable domain (remainder filled in from reference TRBV5-4 and TRBJ2-3): ETGVTQSPTHLIKTRGQQVTLRCSSQSGHNTVSWYQQALGQGPQFIFQYYREEENGRGNFPPRFSGLQFPNYSSELNVNALELDDSALYLCASSRGTVLSTDTQYFGPGTRLTVL.

Points on this clone: One junction end disagrees with the germline gene, perhaps due to a read error. The same CDR3 also results from other DNA sequences found in this sample. The V and J genes are TRBV5-1 and TRBJ2-3; TRBD1 matches at 7 bases. Germline lookup yields CDR1 SGHRS and CDR2 YFSETQ. The length of the CDR3 is 15 residues. For the CDR3, the DNA is TGCGCCAGCAGCTTGGCGACAGGGCAAGGGGATACACAGTATTTT. It encodes CASSLATGQGDTQYF.

Many counts were recorded for this clone. This chain uses TRBV5-1 with TRBJ2-3, with D uncertain. The length of the CDR3 is 11 residues. Germline-derived CDR1 and CDR2 are SGHRS and YFSETQ. Trimming cost V 0 bases and J 4 bases, with 0 bases left between them. Here the CDR3 reads CASSLADTQYF. The DNA for the CDR3 is TGCGCCAGCAGCTTGGCAGATACGCAGTATTTT.

The V and J genes are TRBV30 and TRBJ1-3, with D maybe TRBD1 (5 bases). Germline CDR1 reads GTSNPN; CDR2 reads SVGIG (reference sequence). This CDR3 is built from 14 residues. V dropped 4 bases and J dropped 0 bases, with 10 bases sitting between them. The CDR3 DNA reads TGTGCCTGGACCCAGGGCAGCTCTGGAAACACCATATATTTT. Residues: CAWTQGSSGNTIYF.